What follows are 5 T cell receptor beta chains derived from one specimen sequenced in a study of graft-versus-host responses after intestinal transplantation. Sequencing used immunoSEQ multiplex PCR; TCRdb keeps in-frame clones, though not all of them. The sample has about 100,000 clones, 90% seen once; the top ten hold 16%. Here the sequenced sample was PBMCs, taken 450 to 480 days after intestinal transplant. The receptors come from a human patient who received an intestinal transplant, so some T cells may come from the graft donor.

The sample holds one count of this clone. The V and J genes are TRBV5-6 and TRBJ2-1; 8 nucleotides line up with TRBD2. Unmatched junction bases numbered 6, after V lost 2 bases and J lost 5 bases. There are 15 residues in the CDR3. Per the germline V gene, CDR1 is SGHDT and CDR2 is YYEEEE. The CDR3 DNA sequence: TGTGCCAGCAGCTTACTGGGGACTAGAGACAATGAGCAGTTCTTC. Amino acid sequence: CASSLLGTRDNEQFF. The full variable domain, with the rest looked up from reference TRBV5-6 and TRBJ2-1, is DAGVTQSPTHLIKTRGQQVTLRCSPKSGHDTVSWYQQALGQGPQFIFQYYEEEERQRGNFPDRFSGHQFPNYSSELNVNALLLGDSALYLCASSLLGTRDNEQFFGPGTRLTVL.

This chain uses TRBV4-2 with TRBJ1-3, with no clear D. The CDR3 length is 15 residues. Germline V gene lookup returns CDR1 LGHNA and CDR2 YNFKEQ. The V gene lost 0 bases and the J gene lost 1 base, with 7 bases spanning the gap. CDR3 amino acids: CASSQDRTSGNTIYF. In DNA form, the CDR3 reads TGTGCCAGCAGCCAAGATAGGACTTCTGGAAACACCATATATTTT.

V and J are TRBV10-1 and TRBJ2-4; D perhaps matches TRBD1 (6 bases). Germline V CDR1 and CDR2: WNHNN, SYGVQD (reference sequence). The CDR3 runs to 17 residues. V dropped 6 bases and J dropped 0 bases, with 18 bases sitting between them. The CDR3 is CASSEQGVGQAKNIQYF. The CDR3 DNA reads TGCGCCAGCAGCGAACAGGGAGTCGGACAAGCCAAAAACATTCAGTACTTC.

The V gene is TRBV5-6, the J gene TRBJ2-7, with D possibly matching TRBD1 (5 bases). The CDR3 runs to 14 residues. Germline V gene lookup returns CDR1 SGHDT and CDR2 YYEEEE. The V gene lost 0 bases and the J gene lost 1 base, with 8 bases spanning the gap. The CDR3 DNA sequence: TGTGCCAGCAGCTTGGGACAGCCGTCCTACGAGCAGTACTTC. This sequence encodes CASSLGQPSYEQYF.

This chain connects TRBV5-1 to TRBJ2-7; maybe TRBD1 (6 bases). V shed 4 bases and J shed 2 bases, with 16 bases lying between them. The CDR3 has 15 residues. CDR1 and CDR2 (germline): SGHRS, YFSETQ. The CDR3 spells CASSQQGHGAYEQYF. CDR3 nucleotides: TGCGCCAGCAGCCAGCAGGGACACGGCGCCTACGAGCAGTACTTC.